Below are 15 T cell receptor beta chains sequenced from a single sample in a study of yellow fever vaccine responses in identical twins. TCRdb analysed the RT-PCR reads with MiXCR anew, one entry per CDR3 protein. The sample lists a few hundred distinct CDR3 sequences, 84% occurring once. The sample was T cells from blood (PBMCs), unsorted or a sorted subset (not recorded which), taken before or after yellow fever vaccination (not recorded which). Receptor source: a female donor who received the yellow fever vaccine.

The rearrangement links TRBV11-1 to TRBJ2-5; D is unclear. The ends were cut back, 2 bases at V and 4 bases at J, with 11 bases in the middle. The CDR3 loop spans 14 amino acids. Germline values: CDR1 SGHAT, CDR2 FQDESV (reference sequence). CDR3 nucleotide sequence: TGTGCCAGCAGCTTATCGACCCTATTAGAGACCCAGTACTTC. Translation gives CASSLSTLLETQYF.

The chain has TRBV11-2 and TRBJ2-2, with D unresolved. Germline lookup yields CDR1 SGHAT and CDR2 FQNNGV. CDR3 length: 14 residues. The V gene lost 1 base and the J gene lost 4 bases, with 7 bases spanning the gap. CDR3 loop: CASSLGASTGELFF. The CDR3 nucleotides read TGTGCCAGCAGCTTAGGGGCAAGCACCGGGGAGCTGTTTTTT.

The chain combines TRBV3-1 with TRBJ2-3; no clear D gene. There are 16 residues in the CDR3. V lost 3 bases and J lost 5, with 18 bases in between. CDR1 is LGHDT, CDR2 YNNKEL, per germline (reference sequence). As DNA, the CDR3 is TGTGCCAGCAGCCAGGCCGGCTCCTGGGCTGAAGATACGCAGTATTTT. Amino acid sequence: CASSQAGSWAEDTQYF.

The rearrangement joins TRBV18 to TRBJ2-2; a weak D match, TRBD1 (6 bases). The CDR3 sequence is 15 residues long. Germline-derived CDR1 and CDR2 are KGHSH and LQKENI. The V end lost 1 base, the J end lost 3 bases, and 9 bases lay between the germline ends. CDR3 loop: CASSPQQGDTGELFF. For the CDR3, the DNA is TGTGCCAGCTCACCACAACAGGGAGACACCGGGGAGCTGTTTTTT.

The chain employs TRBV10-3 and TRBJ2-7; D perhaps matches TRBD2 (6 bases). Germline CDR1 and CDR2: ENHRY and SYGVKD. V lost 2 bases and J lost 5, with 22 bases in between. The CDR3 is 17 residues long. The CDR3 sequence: CAISEIAGGDGGDEQYF. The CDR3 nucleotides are TGTGCCATCAGTGAGATCGCGGGTGGGGACGGGGGTGACGAGCAGTACTTC.

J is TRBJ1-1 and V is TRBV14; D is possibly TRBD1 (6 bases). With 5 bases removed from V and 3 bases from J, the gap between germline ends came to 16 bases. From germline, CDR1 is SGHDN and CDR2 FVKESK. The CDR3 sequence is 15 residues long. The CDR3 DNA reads TGTGCCAGCAGCACATACCGGGACACCTACACTGAAGCTTTCTTT. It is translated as CASSTYRDTYTEAFF.

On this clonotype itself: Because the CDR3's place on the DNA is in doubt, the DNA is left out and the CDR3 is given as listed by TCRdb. The CDR3: CASSFVGGGNGYTF. The V and J genes are TRBV12-1 and TRBJ1-2; the table assigns TRBD1, which was not confirmed against the DNA. TRBV12-1 is reported as a pseudogene. The CDR3 comprises 14 residues, both ends counted.

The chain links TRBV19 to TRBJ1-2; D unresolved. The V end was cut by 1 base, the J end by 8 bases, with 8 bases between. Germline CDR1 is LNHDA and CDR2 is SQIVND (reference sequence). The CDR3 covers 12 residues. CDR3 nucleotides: TGTGCCAGTAGTATAGCCCCCTGGGGCTACACCTTC. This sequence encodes CASSIAPWGYTF. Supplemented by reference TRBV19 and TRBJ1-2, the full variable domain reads DGGITQSPKYLFRKEGQNVTLSCEQNLNHDAMYWYRQDPGQGLRLIYYSQIVNDFQKGDIAEGYSVSREKKESFPLTVTSAQKNPTAFYLCASSIAPWGYTFGSGTRLTVV.

The CDR3 is CASSLDRTYEQYV. The CDR3 nucleotides read TGTGCCAGCAGCTTAGACAGAACCTACGAGCAGTACGTC. The V call is TRBV11-1, the J call TRBJ2-7; the D is unclear. Germline loops: CDR1 SGHAT, CDR2 FQDESV (reference sequence). The CDR3 runs to 13 residues. V dropped 1 base and J dropped 2 bases, with 6 bases sitting between them.

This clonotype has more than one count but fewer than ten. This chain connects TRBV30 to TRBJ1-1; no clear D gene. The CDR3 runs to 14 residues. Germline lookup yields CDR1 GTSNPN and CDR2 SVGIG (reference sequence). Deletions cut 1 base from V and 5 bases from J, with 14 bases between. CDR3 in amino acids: CAWSAPLMGTEAFF. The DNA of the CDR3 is TGTGCCTGGAGTGCGCCTCTCATGGGGACTGAAGCTTTCTTT.

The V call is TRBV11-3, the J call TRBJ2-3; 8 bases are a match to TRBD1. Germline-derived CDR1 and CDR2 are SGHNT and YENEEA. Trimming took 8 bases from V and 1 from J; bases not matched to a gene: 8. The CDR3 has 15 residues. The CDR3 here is CASGHRGIGTDTQYF. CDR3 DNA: TGTGCCAGCGGACACAGGGGGATTGGCACAGATACGCAGTATTTT.

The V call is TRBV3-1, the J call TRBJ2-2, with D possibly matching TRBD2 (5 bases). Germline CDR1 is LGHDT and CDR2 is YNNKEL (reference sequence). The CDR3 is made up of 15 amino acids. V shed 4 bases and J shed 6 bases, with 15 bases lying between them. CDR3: CASSRGLIDPGELFF. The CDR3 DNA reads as TGTGCCAGCAGCCGAGGACTGATCGATCCCGGGGAGCTGTTTTTT.

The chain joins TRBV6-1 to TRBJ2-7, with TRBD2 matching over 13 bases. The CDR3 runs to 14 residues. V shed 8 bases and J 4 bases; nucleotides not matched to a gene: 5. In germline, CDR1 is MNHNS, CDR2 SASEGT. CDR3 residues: CASARTSGRYEQYF. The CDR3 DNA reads TGTGCCAGCGCCCGGACTAGCGGGAGATACGAGCAGTACTTC.

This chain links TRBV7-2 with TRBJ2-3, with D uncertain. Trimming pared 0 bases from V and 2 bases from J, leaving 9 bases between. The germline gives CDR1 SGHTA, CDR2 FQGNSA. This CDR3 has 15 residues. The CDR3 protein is CASSLAALSTDTQYF. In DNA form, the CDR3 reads TGTGCCAGCAGCTTAGCCGCACTTTCCACAGATACGCAGTATTTT.

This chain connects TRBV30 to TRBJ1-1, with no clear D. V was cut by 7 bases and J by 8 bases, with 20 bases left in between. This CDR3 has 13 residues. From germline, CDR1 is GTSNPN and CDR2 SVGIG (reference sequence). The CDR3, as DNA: TGTGCCTCTTCCCGGGGTCCCGGAGGGGAAGCTTTCTTT. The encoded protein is CASSRGPGGEAFF.